This section outlines one TCR beta chain sequence together with its context. What it binds is not known. Per germline, CDR1 GTSNPN and CDR2 SVGIG (reference sequence). The CDR3 loop spans 13 amino acids. V lost 2 bases to trimming and J lost 3 bases; unmatched junction nucleotides: 4. In building TCR beta libraries, iRepertoire HTBI primers were used together with Arm-PCR of CDR3 regions. TCRdb itself ran the multiplex PCR reads through MiXCR, one entry per CDR3 protein. The sample records 450,000 or so distinct CDR3 sequences, under 25% being singletons. Time point denoted: persistent/refractory GD, antithyroid drugs over 5 years with positive TRAb. PBMCs provided the RNA from which the TCR library was made. The entry originates in a study of regulatory T cells in long-lasting Graves disease. Study details: Positivity for TSH receptor antibodies plus over 5 years of antithyroid drugs meant persistent Graves' disease. Notes on the study in general: Sample size was small, which may have lowered accuracy. TRBV28 was favored in persistent disease, as were TRBJ1-2 and TRBJ2-5.

The clonotype originates from a female donor with Graves disease. The chain couples TRBV30 to TRBJ2-7; 7 bases line up with TRBD1. The sample consisted of peripheral blood mononuclear cells (PBMCs), taken when the disease was refractory, from a patient treated with antithyroid drugs. The CDR3 spells CAWSPGQDYEQYF. In nucleotides, the CDR3 is TGTGCCTGGAGTCCCGGACAGGACTACGAGCAGTACTTC.